These 18 T cell receptor beta chains were sequenced from one sample in a study of tumor-infiltrating lymphocytes in primary liver carcinoma. TCR beta cDNA was made from roughly 500 ng total RNA with a constant-region primer. Slightly modified ARM-PCR, run as three nested multiplex PCR rounds, produced the TCR beta libraries. In the first two PCR rounds, TRBV1-TRBV30 forward primers were paired with a C-beta reverse primer, and each round lasted nine to ten cycles. TCRdb passed the multiplex PCR reads through MiXCR, listing each CDR3 protein once. The data show 300,000 to 400,000 distinct CDR3 sequences, 65% seen once. Germline DNA was also extracted, while the blood RNA originated from unsorted whole blood. Specimen: peripheral blood. Receptor source: a man between 35 and 55 years old with primary liver carcinoma and hepatitis B virus infection.

The rearrangement links TRBV6-6 to TRBJ2-7; possibly TRBD1 or TRBD2 for D (5 bases each). V shed 7 bases and J shed 2 bases, with 15 bases lying between them. The germline V gene encodes CDR1 MNHNY and CDR2 SVGAGI (reference sequence). The CDR3 contains 14 residues. The CDR3 DNA is TGTGCCAGCAAAATACGGGACGGCGCCTACGAGCAGTACTTC. Its protein product is CASKIRDGAYEQYF.

About this clonotype itself: A read error may explain this, as a much larger clone is one base away. This chain links TRBV5-1 with TRBJ1-1; a weak D match, TRBD1 (6 bases). The CDR3 has 13 amino acids. Germline CDR1 and CDR2: SGHRS and YFSETQ. This chain's CDR3 is CTSNKGGADEAFF. CDR3 bases: TGCACCAGCAACAAGGGGGGGGCGGATGAAGCTTTCTTT.

In the case of this clonotype: A much larger clone lies a single base off, so this may be a read error. The chain recombines TRBV6-2 or TRBV6-3 with TRBJ2-7, with D unresolved. The ends were cut back, 6 bases at V and 9 bases at J, with 15 bases in the middle. Germline lookup yields CDR1 MNHEY and CDR2 SVGEGT. This CDR3 is 12 amino acids long. CDR3 protein: CASSTLMTAQYF. The DNA of the CDR3 is TGTGCCAGCAGCACACTCATGACCGCGCAGTACTTC.

A remark on this clonotype: At one end the junction does not follow the germline gene, possibly because of a read error. This chain's CDR3 is CTSSSGVYEQYF. The CDR3 bases are TGTACCAGCAGCTCGGGAGTCTACGAGCAGTACTTC. This rearrangement joins TRBV5-5 to TRBJ2-7, with D perhaps TRBD2 (6 bases). The CDR3 sequence is 12 residues long. Germline V gene lookup returns CDR1 SGHKS and CDR2 YYEKEE (reference sequence).

This clonotype turned up a few times. The chain uses TRBV28 and TRBJ2-7; D is undetermined. The V end lost 2 bases, the J end lost 4 bases, and 6 bases lay between the germline ends. The CDR3 runs to 12 residues. Germline lookup yields CDR1 MDHEN and CDR2 SYDVKM. CDR3 amino acids: CASSLTVYEQYF. The CDR3 coding sequence is TGTGCCAGCAGTTTAACTGTGTACGAGCAGTACTTC.

Regarding this clonotype: Being one base from a much bigger clone, this may be a read error. The chain joins TRBV12-5 to TRBJ2-1, with 10 nucleotides matching TRBD2. J gave up 11 bases and V 2 bases, and 9 bases lay outside the gene matches. Germline CDR1 and CDR2: LGHNT and FRNRAP. The CDR3 runs to 15 residues. The CDR3 nucleotides are TGTGCTAGTGGTTTGTATCTAGCGGGAGTGAATAAGCAGTTCTTC. This sequence encodes CASGLYLAGVNKQFF.

The chain joins TRBV5-1 to TRBJ2-1; D ambiguous. Trimming cost V 6 bases and J 2 bases, with 15 bases left between them. CDR3 length: 15 residues. Germline V gene data show CDR1 as SGHRS and CDR2 as YFSETQ. The chain's CDR3 is CASMVVGAAYNEQFF. The CDR3 nucleotides read TGCGCCAGCATGGTGGTGGGCGCCGCCTACAATGAGCAGTTCTTC.

On this clonotype itself: At one end, the junction sequence differs from germline, possibly due to a read error. The rearrangement joins TRBV4-1 to TRBJ2-7; 10 nucleotides agree with TRBD2. Germline CDR1 MGHRA, CDR2 YSYEKL. The CDR3 spans 16 residues. The CDR3 spells CASSPTLAGVTYVQYF. CDR3 coding DNA: TGCGCCAGCAGCCCCACTCTAGCGGGAGTAACCTACGTGCAGTACTTC.

About this clonotype itself: A junction boundary mismatches the germline segment, possibly from a read error. The chain joins TRBV4-2 to TRBJ2-2; weak D call: TRBD2 (6 bases). CDR1 and CDR2 from the germline V gene are LGHNA and YNFKEQ. The CDR3 is made up of 18 amino acids. The CDR3 DNA reads as TGTACCAGCAGCCTAGAGATGGTTAGGACTATGAACACCGGGGAGCTGTTTTTT. This translates into CTSSLEMVRTMNTGELFF.

As concerns this clonotype: Likely a read error: the CDR3 ends without its conserved phenylalanine or tryptophan. The chain is built from TRBV6-5 and TRBJ1-6; maybe TRBD1 (5 bases). The CDR3 runs to 15 residues. Looked up from germline, CDR1 is MNHEY and CDR2 is SVGAGI. CDR3 DNA sequence: TGTGCCTGCAGTTATTTCGGGCAGGGAGACTCACCCCTCCACCTT. Protein product: CACSYFGQGDSPLHL.

The chain combines TRBV5-5 with TRBJ1-5; unclear D gene. The CDR3 sequence is 16 residues long. The V gene's germline CDR1 is SGHKS and CDR2 YYEKEE (reference sequence). Deletions cut 0 bases from V and 9 bases from J, with 19 bases between. The CDR3 nucleotides are TGTGCCAGCAGCTTGGATTTGGGAGTCCCGCCGCGGCCCCAGCATTTT. The encoded protein is CASSLDLGVPPRPQHF. The full variable domain, rest sourced from reference TRBV5-5 and TRBJ1-5, is DAGVTQSPTHLIKTRGQQVTLRCSPISGHKSVSWYQQVLGQGPQFIFQYYEKEERGRGNFPDRFSARQFPNYSSELNVNALLLGDSALYLCASSLDLGVPPRPQHFGDGTRLSIL.

Points on this clonotype: No conserved phenylalanine or tryptophan is present at the end of the CDR3, so a read error is the likely explanation. V usage is TRBV29-1 and J usage is TRBJ2-1; D possibly corresponds to TRBD2 (5 bases). Looked up from germline, CDR1 is SQVTM and CDR2 is ANQGSEA. V lost 5 bases and J lost 4, with 12 bases in between. The CDR3 covers 13 residues. The CDR3 bases are TGCAGCGTTCTTAAGCGGAATTACAATGAGCAGTTCCTC. It translates to CSVLKRNYNEQFL.

Worth noting for this clonotype: Given the absence of the conserved phenylalanine or tryptophan at the CDR3 end, a read error is likely. This chain connects TRBV28 to TRBJ2-1; no reliable D call. This CDR3 has 11 residues. Trimming took off 5 bases at V and 7 bases at J, with 6 bases between the two ends. Per germline, CDR1 MDHEN and CDR2 SYDVKM. The CDR3 loop is CASSRWNEQFL. In DNA form, the CDR3 reads TGTGCCAGCAGTCGGTGGAATGAGCAGTTCCTC.

As concerns this clonotype: A much bigger clone sits one base away, suggesting this may be a read error. J is TRBJ2-2 and V is TRBV6-2 or TRBV6-3; D ambiguous. CDR1 MNHEY and CDR2 SVGEGT come from the germline V gene. The ends were cut back, 8 bases at V and 7 bases at J, with 5 bases in the middle. The CDR3 runs 10 residues. CDR3 sequence: CASGIGELFF. The CDR3 DNA reads as TGTGCCAGCGGAATCGGGGAGCTGTTTTTT.

V and J are TRBV28 and TRBJ1-6; TRBD1 is a possible D gene (5 bases). CDR3 length: 13 amino acids. Germline CDR1 is MDHEN and CDR2 is SYDVKM. The ends were cut back, 8 bases at V and 10 bases at J, with 15 bases in the middle. The CDR3 sequence: CASLKRGGSPLHF. CDR3 DNA sequence: TGTGCCAGCCTAAAGCGGGGCGGGTCACCCCTCCACTTT. Using reference TRBV28 and TRBJ1-6 for the parts outside the CDR3, the full variable domain is DVKVTQSSRYLVKRTGEKVFLECVQDMDHENMFWYRQDPGLGLRLIYFSYDVKMKEKGDIPEGYSVSREKKERFSLILESASTNQTSMYLCASLKRGGSPLHFGNGTRLTVT.

Comment on this clonotype: With a much larger clone just one base away, this may be a read error. The chain has TRBV4-3 and TRBJ2-7, with D possibly matching TRBD1 (6 bases). The CDR3 contains 14 residues. The ends were cut back, 5 bases at V and 6 bases at J, with 17 bases in the middle. Germline assignment: CDR1 LGHNA and CDR2 YSLEER. The CDR3 here is CASSGRYRVGEQYF. In DNA, the CDR3 is TGCGCCAGCAGCGGCCGGTACAGGGTCGGCGAGCAGTACTTC.

On this clonotype itself: This may be a read error: a much more frequent sequence differs by one nucleotide. The V call is TRBV12-3 or TRBV12-4, the J call TRBJ1-5; D is perhaps TRBD1 (5 bases). This CDR3 comprises 13 residues. V was clipped by 5 bases and J by 4 bases, with 9 bases between them. The CDR3 spells CASSPGRNQPQHF. CDR3 bases: TGTGCCAGCAGTCCGGGACGGAATCAGCCCCAGCATTTT.

About this clonotype itself: Relative to the germline gene, one junction end is altered; a read error may explain this. This sequence joins TRBV14 and TRBJ2-3; 11 bases line up with TRBD2. This CDR3 is built from 15 residues. Germline V CDR1 and CDR2: SGHDN, FVKESK. The CDR3 region has the DNA TGTGCCTGCAGCCACACTAGCGGGAGCGCAGATACGCAGTATTTT. Its translation: CACSHTSGSADTQYF.